These 18 T cell receptor beta chains originate from one sample sequenced in a study of regulatory T cells in long-lasting Graves disease. Regarding time point: persistent/refractory GD, antithyroid drugs over 5 years with positive TRAb. RNA extracted from PBMCs served as the sequencing template. In building TCR beta libraries, iRepertoire HTBI primers were used together with Arm-PCR of CDR3 regions. MiXCR, run by TCRdb on the multiplex PCR reads, gives a single entry per CDR3 protein. Counted here are 430,000 or so distinct CDR3 sequences, 21% occurring once; the ten biggest clones make up approximately 15%. Material: peripheral blood mononuclear cells (PBMCs), obtained when the disease was refractory, from a patient treated with antithyroid drugs. The receptors were gathered from a female donor with Graves disease.

The table lists this clonotype with a few counts. This chain uses TRBV20-1 with TRBJ1-2, with 8 nucleotides matching TRBD1. J gave up 6 bases and V 1 base, and 4 bases lay outside the gene matches. CDR3 length: 13 amino acids. Germline CDR1 and CDR2: DFQATT and SNEGSKA (reference sequence). CDR3 sequence reads: CSARAGQGNGYTF. The CDR3 coding sequence is TGCAGTGCTAGAGCCGGACAGGGTAATGGCTACACCTTC.

CDR3 DNA: TGTGCCAGCAGCGTCGGGACAGACTCCTACGAGCAGTACTTC. Translated: CASSVGTDSYEQYF. The gene calls are TRBV9 and TRBJ2-7, with 7 bases lining up with TRBD1. The CDR3 contains 14 residues. Germline values: CDR1 SGDLS, CDR2 YYNGEE. The V and J ends lost 2 bases and 0 bases, in that order; junction bases with no gene match: 2.

The chain links TRBV6-9 to TRBJ2-2; 7 bases line up with TRBD1. Germline CDR1 and CDR2: MNHGY and SVAAGI. This CDR3 has 15 amino acids. The V gene end was trimmed by 4 bases and the J gene end by 7 bases; junction bases not matched to a gene: 9. CDR3 sequence (DNA): TGTGCCAGCAGTTCCTCCACAGGGGTCGGCGGGGAGCTGTTTTTT. The encoded protein is CASSSSTGVGGELFF.

Only a few counts were recorded for this clonotype. The J gene is TRBJ1-6, the V gene TRBV2; TRBD1 aligns across 7 bases. Trimming cost V 4 bases and J 8 bases; bases outside gene matches: 8. Germline loops: CDR1 SNHLY, CDR2 FYNNEI. The CDR3 is made up of 15 amino acids. CDR3 protein: CASSATQGIYSPLHF. Written as DNA, the CDR3 is TGTGCCAGCAGTGCAACACAGGGGATCTATTCACCCCTCCACTTT.

This clonotype was counted many times. CDR3 nucleotide sequence: TGTGCCAGCAGTGAAGTAGAGGACAGGAGTATTGTGGAGACCCAGTACTTC. Protein product: CASSEVEDRSIVETQYF. This chain links TRBV6-1 with TRBJ2-5; 7 bases match TRBD1. The germline gives CDR1 MNHNS, CDR2 SASEGT. The CDR3 covers 17 residues. Losses at the gene ends were 1 base for V and 5 bases for J; bases not matched to a gene: 13.

This clonotype was counted between two and nine times. The chain recombines TRBV5-1 with TRBJ2-5; 9 bases fit TRBD2. The CDR3 has 16 residues. Per germline, CDR1 SGHRS and CDR2 YFSETQ. Trimming removed 0 bases from V and 6 bases from J; junction bases left unmatched: 9. The CDR3 sequence: CASSLGVSGSVQTQYF. The DNA of the CDR3 is TGCGCCAGCAGCTTGGGGGTTAGCGGGAGTGTCCAGACCCAGTACTTC.

In this sample, this clonotype turned up a few times. The chain employs TRBV6-5 and TRBJ2-1; 10 bases are a match to TRBD2. The CDR3 spans 16 residues. Trimming cost V 0 bases and J 9 bases; bases outside gene matches: 8. Per the germline V gene, CDR1 is MNHEY and CDR2 is SVGAGI. In DNA, the CDR3 is TGTGCCAGCAGTTACTCCCTAGCGGGAGCTCCTTCTGAGCAGTTCTTC. Protein sequence: CASSYSLAGAPSEQFF.

This clonotype showed up many times. The chain has TRBV6-1 and TRBJ2-7, with TRBD2 matching over 10 bases. This CDR3 has 14 residues. The trim removed 6 bases at V and 5 bases at J, leaving 7 bases unmatched. Germline assignment: CDR1 MNHNS and CDR2 SASEGT. This chain's CDR3 is CASSKREGVNEQYF. The CDR3 DNA follows: TGTGCCAGCAGCAAGCGGGAGGGTGTCAACGAGCAGTACTTC.

Concerning this clonotype: A much larger clone differs by one base, so this may be a read error. V gene TRBV20-1 combines with J gene TRBJ2-7; D possibly corresponds to TRBD1 (6 bases). The CDR3 loop spans 15 amino acids. Germline-derived CDR1 and CDR2 are DFQATT and SNEGSKA (reference sequence). The V end lost 3 bases, the J end lost 2 bases, and 17 bases lay between the germline ends. The CDR3 DNA sequence: TGCAGTGCTAGGCCACAGGGCCCCGGGACCTACGAGCAGTACTTC. Protein sequence: CSARPQGPGTYEQYF.

This clonotype showed up many times. The chain links TRBV6-5 to TRBJ1-6; no clear D gene. The CDR3 is 21 residues long. The V end lost 0 bases, the J end lost 2 bases, and 23 bases lay between the germline ends. Germline V gives CDR1 MNHEY, CDR2 SVGAGI. The DNA for the CDR3 is TGTGCCAGCAGTTACTCTTTTCGGGCGGAGGGCCGGAGAACCTATAATTCACCCCTCCACTTT. Translating gives CASSYSFRAEGRRTYNSPLHF.

There are many counts of this clonotype. The chain uses TRBV20-1 and TRBJ1-4, with D hard to call. V was clipped by 3 bases and J by 0 bases, with 5 bases between them. The CDR3 runs to 13 residues. Germline CDR1 reads DFQATT; CDR2 reads SNEGSKA (reference sequence). In nucleotides, the CDR3 is TGCAGTGCTAGGGGAACAACTAATGAAAAACTGTTTTTT. It is translated as CSARGTTNEKLFF.

This clonotype was picked up many times. The rearrangement uses TRBV3-1 and TRBJ1-5; no definite D call. The CDR3 extends over 13 amino acids. Germline lookup yields CDR1 LGHDT and CDR2 YNNKEL (reference sequence). Trimming left V 1 base short and J 0 bases short, with 1 base between. This CDR3 is CASSQGSNQPQHF. The CDR3 DNA is TGTGCCAGCAGCCAAGGTAGCAATCAGCCCCAGCATTTT. Full variable domain (remainder filled in from reference TRBV3-1 and TRBJ1-5): DTAVSQTPKYLVTQMGNDKSIKCEQNLGHDTMYWYKQDSKKFLKIMFSYNNKELIINETVPNRFSPKSPDKAHLNLHINSLELGDSAVYFCASSQGSNQPQHFGDGTRLSIL.

This clonotype was observed a handful of times. V usage is TRBV29-1 and J usage is TRBJ2-7, with D uncertain. The ends were cut back, 5 bases at V and 5 bases at J, with 16 bases in the middle. Germline V gene sequence: CDR1 SQVTM, CDR2 ANQGSEA. The CDR3 is 13 residues long. The CDR3 sequence is CSVFGVVGNEQYF. Written as DNA, the CDR3 is TGCAGCGTTTTTGGCGTGGTTGGAAACGAGCAGTACTTC.

This clonotype has a handful of counts. J is TRBJ1-6 and V is TRBV20-1; D not certain. The CDR3 sequence is 15 residues long. The V end was cut by 1 base, the J end by 4 bases, with 11 bases between. From germline, CDR1 is DFQATT and CDR2 SNEGSKA (reference sequence). CDR3 coding DNA: TGCAGTGCTAGAGGAAGTAGTCCTTATAATTCACCCCTCCACTTT. This gives the protein CSARGSSPYNSPLHF.

The table lists this clonotype with a few counts. The chain carries TRBV3-1 and TRBJ2-2; D is perhaps TRBD2 (5 bases). The CDR3 runs 14 residues. Germline lookup yields CDR1 LGHDT and CDR2 YNNKEL (reference sequence). The germline V and J ends were trimmed by 2 bases and 3 bases, with 7 bases remaining between them. In DNA, the CDR3 is TGTGCCAGCAGCCAATACGGGGACACCGGGGAGCTGTTTTTT. Residues: CASSQYGDTGELFF.

V gene TRBV19 combines with J gene TRBJ2-2; no clear D gene. The CDR3 extends over 13 amino acids. With 2 bases removed from V and 6 bases from J, the gap between germline ends came to 7 bases. CDR1 is LNHDA and CDR2 is SQIVND in the germline V gene (reference sequence). This chain's CDR3 is CASSISRAGELFF. The CDR3 coding sequence is TGTGCCAGTAGTATATCTAGGGCCGGGGAGCTGTTTTTT.

A few counts support this clonotype. The chain joins TRBV27 to TRBJ1-5; weak D call: TRBD1 (6 bases). V was shortened by 2 bases and J by 6 bases, with 8 bases between the two germline ends. The CDR3 contains 13 residues. Germline V gene sequence: CDR1 MNHEY, CDR2 SMNVEV (reference sequence). The CDR3 coding sequence is TGTGCCAGCAGTTTAGAGGGGGTTCAGCCCCAGCATTTT. Protein product: CASSLEGVQPQHF.

At least ten counts were recorded for this clonotype. The chain combines TRBV7-3 with TRBJ2-5; TRBD2 might be the D (6 bases). Trimming shortened V by 5 bases and J by 2 bases, and 15 bases separated the two germline ends. This CDR3 is 15 amino acids long. Per the germline V gene, CDR1 is SGHTA and CDR2 is FQGTGA. Here the CDR3 reads CASSLLGGRQETQYF. The DNA for the CDR3 is TGTGCCAGCAGCCTCCTTGGAGGGAGGCAAGAGACCCAGTACTTC.